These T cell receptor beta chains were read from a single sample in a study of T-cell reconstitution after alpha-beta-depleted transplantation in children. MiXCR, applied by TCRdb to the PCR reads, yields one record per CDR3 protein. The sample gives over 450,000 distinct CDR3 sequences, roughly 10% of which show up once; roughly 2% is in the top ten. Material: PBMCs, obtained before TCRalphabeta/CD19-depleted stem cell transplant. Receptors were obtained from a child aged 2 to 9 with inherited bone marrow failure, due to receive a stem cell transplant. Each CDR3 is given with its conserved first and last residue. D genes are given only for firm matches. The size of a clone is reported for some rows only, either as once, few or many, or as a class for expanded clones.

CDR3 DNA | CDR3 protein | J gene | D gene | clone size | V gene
TGTGCCAGCAGTTTCCTCGGGTCCGACAATGAGCAGTTCTTC | CASSFLGSDNEQFF | TRBJ2-1 | NA | few | TRBV27
TGTGCCTGGAGGTTCGGACAGGGGAAAGACTATGAGCAGTACTTC | CAWRFGQGKDYEQYF | TRBJ2-7 | TRBD1 | few | TRBV30
TGTGCCAGCTCACCACCCTCCCCTGACAGGGACGTTTTAGACGAGCAGTACTTC | CASSPPSPDRDVLDEQYF | TRBJ2-7 | TRBD1 | few | TRBV18
TGCAGTGCTAGAGGGGGACTAGCGGGAGCCAGCACAGATACGCAGTATTTT | CSARGGLAGASTDTQYF | TRBJ2-3 | TRBD2 | many | TRBV20-1
TGTGCCAGCAGTTTGCTTGGGGCCCCGAACACTGAAGCTTTCTTT | CASSLLGAPNTEAFF | TRBJ1-1 | NA | many | TRBV27
TGCAGTGCTGAGAAGGCGGGTAAAACCTACGAGCAGTACTTC | CSAEKAGKTYEQYF | TRBJ2-7 | NA | NA | TRBV20-1
TGCAGTGCTAGCCCTCTAGAGGGTTACTACAATGAGCAGTTCTTC | CSASPLEGYYNEQFF | TRBJ2-1 | NA | many | TRBV20-1
TGCAGTGCTAGGGGGACTCATGTCCAAGAGACCCAGTACTTC | CSARGTHVQETQYF | TRBJ2-5 | NA | many | TRBV20-1
TGTGCCAGCAGCATGGACAGTTCGGACTACAATGAGCAGTTCTTC | CASSMDSSDYNEQFF | TRBJ2-1 | NA | few | TRBV6-1
TGTGCCAGCAGCTTCTTGCTAGCGGGAGATTACGAGCAGTACTTC | CASSFLLAGDYEQYF | TRBJ2-7 | TRBD2 | few | TRBV7-2
TGCAGCGTGAGGACAATCACAGATACGCAGTATTTT | CSVRTITDTQYF | TRBJ2-3 | NA | many | TRBV29-1
TGTGCCAGCAGAAGGGACATCTCCTACAATGAGCAGTTCTTC | CASRRDISYNEQFF | TRBJ2-1 | NA | many | TRBV5-6
TGTGCCAGCAGTTTTCAGTTCGTGCCTAGCGGGAGGAATGAGCAGTTCTTC | CASSFQFVPSGRNEQFF | TRBJ2-1 | TRBD2 | many | TRBV27
TGCGCCAGCACCGCGGACAGGCGGAATGAAAAACTGTTTTTT | CASTADRRNEKLFF | TRBJ1-4 | TRBD1 | few | TRBV23-1
TGTGCCAGCAGTTTATCTAAGACTAGCGGGAGCTCCTACGAGCAGTACTTC | CASSLSKTSGSSYEQYF | TRBJ2-7 | TRBD2 | many | TRBV27
TGCAGTGCTAGACATGCAGCCATGAACACTGAAGCTTTCTTT | CSARHAAMNTEAFF | TRBJ1-1 | NA | many | TRBV20-1
TGTGCCAGCAGCTTCGAGGCGGGAGACGTAGATACGCAGTATTTT | CASSFEAGDVDTQYF | TRBJ2-3 | TRBD2 | many | TRBV28
TGTGCCAGCAGTTTAGGGGCGGGAGGGACGAACACCGGGGAGCTGTTTTTT | CASSLGAGGTNTGELFF | TRBJ2-2 | TRBD2 | few | TRBV12-3/TRBV12-4
TGTGCCAGCAGCCGGGGGGGCGCCCACGAGCAGTACTTC | CASSRGGAHEQYF | TRBJ2-7 | TRBD2 | NA | TRBV27
TGTGCCAGCAGCGGATTCAAAGGACAGGCAGGTTCCTACGAGCAGTACTTC | CASSGFKGQAGSYEQYF | TRBJ2-7 | TRBD1 | few | TRBV25-1
TGTGCCATCAGTGAAAGCAGGGGCTACAATGAGCAGTTCTTC | CAISESRGYNEQFF | TRBJ2-1 | NA | many | TRBV10-3
TGTGCCACCAGCAGAGATCTAGGAGACAGGGGTTTTCAGCCCCAGCATTTT | CATSRDLGDRGFQPQHF | TRBJ1-5 | TRBD1 | many | TRBV15
TGTGCCAGCGGGACAGGGAACTCACCCCTCCACTTT | CASGTGNSPLHF | TRBJ1-6 | TRBD1 | many | TRBV3-1
TGTGCCAGTAGCCCCTACGACGGCGGGGAGCTGTTTTTT | CASSPYDGGELFF | TRBJ2-2 | NA | few | TRBV19
TGTGCCAGCTCACCACCGCAGCCCAGGATAGCAGATACGCAGTATTTT | CASSPPQPRIADTQYF | TRBJ2-3 | NA | NA | TRBV18
TGTGCCAGCAGGCTGAGTTTGGTGAACACTGAAGCTTTCTTT | CASRLSLVNTEAFF | TRBJ1-1 | NA | many | TRBV12-3/TRBV12-4
TGCAGCGTTGATACTGGTCTAGCGATAGGAGATACGCAGTATTTT | CSVDTGLAIGDTQYF | TRBJ2-3 | NA | many | TRBV29-1
TGTGCCTGGACCATCGGGACTAGCGGGGGCGATGAGCAGTTCTTC | CAWTIGTSGGDEQFF | TRBJ2-1 | TRBD2 | NA | TRBV30
TGTGCCAGCAGTGAAAACCGGGACAGGGGTAATCAGCCCCAGCATTTT | CASSENRDRGNQPQHF | TRBJ1-5 | TRBD1 | many | TRBV2
TGTGCCAGCGGCGCTGGCCCCTCCTACGAGCAGTACTTC | CASGAGPSYEQYF | TRBJ2-7 | NA | NA | TRBV5-4
TGCAGCGCGGGAGCGGGGGGAAACATTCAGTACTTC | CSAGAGGNIQYF | TRBJ2-4 | TRBD2 | NA | TRBV29-1
TGTGCCAGCCAGGAGTCCCTGGCCATCACCGGGGAGCTGTTTTTT | CASQESLAITGELFF | TRBJ2-2 | NA | many | TRBV7-6
TGCAGTGCTCGGGACGCAAGGGGCTACACCTTC | CSARDARGYTF | TRBJ1-2 | NA | many | TRBV20-1
TGTGCCAGCAGCTTGGCGACCGGCTGGAACATTCAGTACTTC | CASSLATGWNIQYF | TRBJ2-4 | NA | many | TRBV7-9
TGTGCCATCAGTGAGTCGAATATCCGCGGGAGGGCCGACGAGCAGTACTTC | CAISESNIRGRADEQYF | TRBJ2-7 | TRBD2 | many | TRBV10-3
TGTGCCAGCAGCCAGTTGACGAATACCGATACGCAGTATTTT | CASSQLTNTDTQYF | TRBJ2-3 | NA | NA | TRBV7-2
TGCGCCAGCAGCTTGGATTGGGGGGCGCGGGAGACCCAGTACTTC | CASSLDWGARETQYF | TRBJ2-5 | NA | many | TRBV5-1
TGTGCCATCAGTTTCCACCCGGGACTATTGAACACCGGGGAGCTGTTTTTT | CAISFHPGLLNTGELFF | TRBJ2-2 | TRBD2 | few | TRBV10-3
TGCAGTGCTAGAACTTCCGAGGCCCCTTGGGACAATGAGCAGTTCTTC | CSARTSEAPWDNEQFF | TRBJ2-1 | NA | NA | TRBV20-1
TGTGCCAGCAGTTCGAGGGGGGCGAACACTGAAGCTTTCTTT | CASSSRGANTEAFF | TRBJ1-1 | NA | NA | TRBV6-5
TGTGCCAGCAGCTTTGAGGGACGGAACGAGCAGTACTTC | CASSFEGRNEQYF | TRBJ2-7 | NA | few | TRBV7-9
TGCGCCAGCAGCCCAAGCTCTGTGAACACTGAAGCTTTCTTT | CASSPSSVNTEAFF | TRBJ1-1 | NA | many | TRBV5-1
TGTGCCAGCAGGGCGGACGGGTCCACCGGGGAGCTGTTTTTT | CASRADGSTGELFF | TRBJ2-2 | NA | many | TRBV12-3/TRBV12-4
TGTGCCAGCAGTTGGACAGGGACTAATCAGCCCCAGCATTTT | CASSWTGTNQPQHF | TRBJ1-5 | TRBD1 | few | TRBV12-3/TRBV12-4
TGCAGTGCCCTCCTGCCGGGGAGTCAGCCCCAGCATTTT | CSALLPGSQPQHF | TRBJ1-5 | NA | NA | TRBV20-1
TGTGCCACCAGCAGAAGACTTGCCTACAATGAGCAGTTCTTC | CATSRRLAYNEQFF | TRBJ2-1 | NA | few | TRBV15